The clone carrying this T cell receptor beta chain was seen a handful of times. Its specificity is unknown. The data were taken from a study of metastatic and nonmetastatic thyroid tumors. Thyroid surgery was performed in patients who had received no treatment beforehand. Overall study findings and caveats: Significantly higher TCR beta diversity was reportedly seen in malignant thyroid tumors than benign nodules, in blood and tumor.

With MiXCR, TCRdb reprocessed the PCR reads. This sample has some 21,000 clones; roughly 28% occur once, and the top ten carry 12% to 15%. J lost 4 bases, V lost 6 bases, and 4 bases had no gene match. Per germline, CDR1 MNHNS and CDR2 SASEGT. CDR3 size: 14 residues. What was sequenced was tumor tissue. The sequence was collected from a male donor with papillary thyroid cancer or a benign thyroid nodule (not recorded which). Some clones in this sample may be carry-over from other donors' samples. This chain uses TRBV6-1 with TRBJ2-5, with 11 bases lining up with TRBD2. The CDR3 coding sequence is TGTGCCAGCAGCCTAGCGGGGGGAAGAGAGACCCAGTACTTC. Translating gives CASSLAGGRETQYF.